Below, 26 T cell receptor beta chains from the same sample are listed, as sequenced in a study of PD-1 blockade in classical Hodgkin lymphoma. TCRdb's table, derived via immunoSEQ multiplex PCR, lists solely in-frame clones and lacks some. The sample shows 2,500 to 3,500 clones, 60% to 80% of them seen only once. Time point of the sample: cycle 4 day 1 (C4D1), after five to seven weeks of nivolumab. Relapse after autologous stem cell transplantation occurred in every patient, and brentuximab vedotin exposure varied. From thawed PBMCs, magnetic negative selection was used to isolate the CD8+ T cells. The starting material was CD8+ T cells from blood, obtained before the fourth cycle of nivolumab. Receptor source: a human donor with classical Hodgkin lymphoma.

The V gene is TRBV2, the J gene TRBJ2-1; 9 nucleotides agree with TRBD2. From germline, CDR1 is SNHLY and CDR2 FYNNEI. Germline trimming cut 4 bases from V and 8 bases from J; bases unmatched to any gene: 15. This CDR3 has 17 amino acids. CDR3 nucleotides: TGTGCCAGCAGTGCCGGGCTAGCGGGACAATATTTCGATGAGCAGTTCTTC. Translation gives CASSAGLAGQYFDEQFF.

The V and J genes are TRBV2 and TRBJ2-5, with 7 bases identical to TRBD2. V shed 7 bases, J shed 5 bases, and the junction held 7 bases outside the gene matches. Germline V gene sequence: CDR1 SNHLY, CDR2 FYNNEI. CDR3 size: 13 residues. The CDR3 loop is CASTRLAFETQYF. The CDR3 DNA reads TGTGCCAGCACTAGACTAGCCTTTGAGACCCAGTACTTC.

The rearrangement uses TRBV27 and TRBJ2-7, with 8 bases aligning to TRBD1. The CDR3 is 15 amino acids. Looked up from germline, CDR1 is MNHEY and CDR2 is SMNVEV (reference sequence). The trim removed 5 bases at V and 6 bases at J, leaving 12 bases unmatched. The DNA for the CDR3 is TGTGCCAGCAGTAGGATCCGGGACAGGCGTCTCGAGCAGTACTTC. Its protein product is CASSRIRDRRLEQYF.

The chain is built from TRBV6-1 and TRBJ2-1, with 10 bases identical to TRBD2. J lost 8 bases, V lost 3 bases, and 7 bases had no gene match. Germline lookup yields CDR1 MNHNS and CDR2 SASEGT. This CDR3 comprises 15 residues. CDR3 residues: CASSDSSGSSHEQFF. The CDR3, as DNA: TGTGCCAGCAGTGATTCTAGCGGGAGTTCCCATGAGCAGTTCTTC.

The gene calls are TRBV28 and TRBJ1-2; 12 bases match TRBD1. The CDR3 is 16 amino acids. Per germline, CDR1 MDHEN and CDR2 SYDVKM. V was clipped by 3 bases and J by 5 bases; unmatched bases: 7. CDR3 DNA: TGTGCCAGCAGTTTTGGGGACAGGGGGCAAGGGTATGGCTACACCTTC. This codes for CASSFGDRGQGYGYTF.

The chain joins TRBV4-2 to TRBJ2-5; 7 positions agree with TRBD2. The J call may be mistaken, given a closer DNA end match to TRBJ2-7. This CDR3 has 14 amino acids. Germline V gene lookup returns CDR1 LGHNA and CDR2 YNFKEQ. CDR3 sequence reads: CASSQLGGEDEQYF. The DNA for the CDR3 is TGTGCCAGCAGCCAACTGGGAGGGGAAGACGAGCAGTACTTC.

The rearrangement links TRBV6-1 to TRBJ2-3; 10 bases align to TRBD2. Trimming cost V 0 bases and J 5 bases; bases outside gene matches: 2. This CDR3 spans 15 amino acids. Germline V lookup: CDR1 MNHNS, CDR2 SASEGT. The CDR3 sequence: CASSEAAGGQDTQYF. Here the CDR3 DNA reads TGTGCCAGCAGTGAAGCAGCGGGAGGGCAAGATACGCAGTATTTT.

This chain uses TRBV14 with TRBJ2-7, with D tentatively TRBD2 (6 bases). The V and J ends lost 1 base and 6 bases respectively, with 19 bases between them. The CDR3 runs 16 residues. Germline loops: CDR1 SGHDN, CDR2 FVKESK. The CDR3 DNA reads as TGTGCCAGCAGCCAAGGCGGGGACTGGAGGTCGCCCGAGCAGTACTTC. Its translation: CASSQGGDWRSPEQYF.

This sequence joins TRBV6-5 and TRBJ1-5; D is uncertain. Trimming stripped 6 bases from V and 1 base from J, with 13 bases between. Per germline, CDR1 MNHEY and CDR2 SVGAGI. This CDR3 region has 15 residues. The CDR3 region is CASSLSSGSNQPQHF. Written as DNA, the CDR3 is TGTGCCAGCAGCCTCTCCTCCGGGAGCAATCAGCCCCAGCATTTT.

This clone was detected only a few times. At one boundary the junction diverges from the germline segment, which might be a read error. The chain links TRBV7-9 to TRBJ2-7; 8 bases are shared with TRBD1. Germline lookup yields CDR1 SEHNR and CDR2 FQNEAQ (reference sequence). The CDR3 consists of 13 residues. This chain's CDR3 is CASNASPQGAQNF. The CDR3 nucleotides read TGTGCCAGCAACGCATCCCCCCAGGGGGCGCAAAACTTC. The full variable domain, rest sourced from reference TRBV7-9 and TRBJ2-7, is DTGVSQNPRHKITKRGQNVTFRCDPISEHNRLYWYRQTLGQGPEFLTYFQNEAQLEKSRLLSDRFSAERPKGSFSTLEIQRTEQGDSAMYLCASNASPQGAQNFGPGTRLTVT.

This chain links TRBV6-1 with TRBJ1-1; weak D call: TRBD1 (6 bases). V lost 8 bases and J 4 bases, leaving 14 bases between the germline ends. CDR1 is MNHNS and CDR2 is SASEGT in the germline V gene. There are 13 residues in the CDR3. This CDR3 reads CASSHRAGTEAFF. CDR3 sequence (DNA): TGTGCCAGCTCTCACAGGGCGGGCACTGAAGCTTTCTTT.

The chain carries TRBV7-3 and TRBJ2-3; no firm D call. Germline CDR1 SGHTA, CDR2 FQGTGA. The length of the CDR3 is 13 residues. V was shortened by 5 bases and J by 1 base, with 7 bases between the two germline ends. This CDR3 is CASSPGGTDTQYF. CDR3 bases: TGTGCCAGCAGCCCCGGCGGCACAGATACGCAGTATTTT.

In this sample, this clone is medium-sized. This rearrangement joins TRBV29-1 to TRBJ1-1; D is unclear. V lost 7 bases, J lost 8 bases, and 17 bases lay in between. The CDR3 covers 12 residues. CDR1 and CDR2 from the germline V gene are SQVTM and ANQGSEA. The CDR3, as DNA: TGCAGCGCCGTCACACGCCAGGCAGAAGCTTTCTTT. Its translation: CSAVTRQAEAFF.

This chain connects TRBV28 to TRBJ1-5; D might be TRBD1 (5 bases). Germline CDR1 MDHEN, CDR2 SYDVKM. This CDR3 has 14 amino acids. V was cut by 6 bases and J by 2 bases, with 11 bases left in between. The DNA for the CDR3 is TGTGCCAGCAGATGGACACAACGCAATCAGCCCCAGCATTTT. Residues: CASRWTQRNQPQHF.

The chain couples TRBV7-2 to TRBJ1-5; D is undetermined. Between the trimmed V and J ends, which lost 1 base and 1 base, there was a span of 5 bases. CDR3 length: 14 residues. Germline lookup yields CDR1 SGHTA and CDR2 FQGNSA. In DNA, the CDR3 is TGTGCCAGCAGCTTAGGAGAGAGCAATCAGCCCCAGCATTTT. Translated: CASSLGESNQPQHF.

This clone appeared a few times. CDR3 region: CASSELAGGPDTQYF. CDR3 nucleotides: TGTGCCAGCAGTGAACTAGCGGGAGGCCCAGATACGCAGTATTTT. The V and J genes are TRBV6-1 and TRBJ2-3; 11 nucleotides match TRBD2. The V segment lost 2 bases and the J segment 4 bases; nucleotides outside the gene matches: 2. This CDR3 region has 15 residues. Germline loops: CDR1 MNHNS, CDR2 SASEGT.

This clone was recorded a few times. This rearrangement joins TRBV14 to TRBJ2-6; 7 nucleotides match TRBD1. The CDR3 totals 19 residues. Unmatched junction bases numbered 9, after V lost 1 base and J lost 0 bases. CDR1 is SGHDN, CDR2 FVKESK, per germline. CDR3 coding DNA: TGTGCCAGCAGCCAAGGTTTAGGGACAGCCTTCTCTGGGGCCAACGTCCTGACTTTC. This gives the protein CASSQGLGTAFSGANVLTF.

A note on this clone: At the DNA level, this CDR3 is encoded by other sequences in the same sample as well. The chain joins TRBV5-1 to TRBJ2-2; D is possibly TRBD2 (6 bases). The CDR3 has 14 amino acids. From germline, CDR1 is SGHRS and CDR2 YFSETQ. The V gene lost 1 base and the J gene lost 4 bases, with 8 bases spanning the gap. The CDR3 DNA sequence: TGCGCCAGCAGCTTGATTAGCGGCACCGGGGAGCTGTTTTTT. Protein product: CASSLISGTGELFF.

This clone was observed a handful of times. The chain employs TRBV2 and TRBJ2-2, with TRBD2 as a possible D gene (6 bases). CDR3 length equals 16 residues. Germline CDR1 is SNHLY and CDR2 is FYNNEI. V lost 4 bases to trimming and J lost 4 bases, with 16 bases between them. The CDR3 protein is CASSVMAGTSTGELFF. In nucleotides, the CDR3 is TGTGCCAGCAGTGTAATGGCGGGGACCTCCACCGGGGAGCTGTTTTTT.

This clone was seen more than once but under ten times. The genes are TRBV2 and TRBJ2-3; TRBD1 aligns across 10 bases. The V segment lost 0 bases and the J segment 3 bases; nucleotides outside the gene matches: 9. This CDR3 contains 18 residues. Germline V lookup: CDR1 SNHLY, CDR2 FYNNEI. The CDR3 here is CASSEALPGQGVTDTQYF. The CDR3 nucleotides are TGTGCCAGCAGTGAAGCGCTTCCCGGACAGGGGGTGACAGATACGCAGTATTTT.

This rearrangement joins TRBV14 to TRBJ1-1; D remains unclear. V was cut by 0 bases and J by 5 bases, with 7 bases left in between. This CDR3 spans 13 amino acids. Germline assignment: CDR1 SGHDN and CDR2 FVKESK. The CDR3, as DNA: TGTGCCAGCAGCCAAGAGTCGAGGACTGAAGCTTTCTTT. This encodes CASSQESRTEAFF. Variable domain in full (rest from reference TRBV14 and TRBJ1-1): EAGVTQFPSHSVIEKGQTVTLRCDPISGHDNLYWYRRVMGKEIKFLLHFVKESKQDESGMPNNRFLAERTGGTYSTLKVQPAELEDSGVYFCASSQESRTEAFFGQGTRLTVV.

This clone qualifies as large. The sample has other DNA sequences that encode this CDR3 too. The chain is built from TRBV7-8 and TRBJ1-1; D possibly corresponds to TRBD1 (6 bases). The CDR3 runs to 14 residues. CDR1 is SGHVS, CDR2 FQNEAQ, per germline. V lost 4 bases and J lost 1, with 10 bases in between. The CDR3 region is CASSSGQPNTEAFF. For the CDR3, the DNA is TGTGCCAGCAGCTCGGGACAACCGAACACTGAAGCTTTCTTT.

Details on this clone: Within the sample, other DNA sequences also encode this same CDR3. The V and J genes are TRBV25-1 and TRBJ2-1, with a tentative D call TRBD2 (5 bases). The CDR3 is 12 amino acids. The V gene's germline CDR1 is MGHDK and CDR2 SYGVNS. V was pared by 7 bases and J by 9 bases, with 13 bases between. Here the CDR3 reads CASIPPRGEQFF. The CDR3, as DNA: TGTGCCAGCATTCCCCCCCGGGGTGAGCAGTTCTTC.

The chain recombines TRBV28 with TRBJ2-3, with a tentative D call TRBD1 (5 bases). Looked up from germline, CDR1 is MDHEN and CDR2 is SYDVKM. V shed 3 bases and J shed 4 bases, with 8 bases lying between them. The CDR3 consists of 13 residues. The CDR3 nucleotides are TGTGCCAGCAGTTTTCTGGGGCCAGATACGCAGTATTTT. Residues: CASSFLGPDTQYF.

This chain connects TRBV9 to TRBJ2-3; possibly TRBD2 for D (6 bases). This CDR3 contains 15 residues. The V gene's germline CDR1 is SGDLS and CDR2 YYNGEE. Trimming left V 0 bases short and J 5 bases short, with 13 bases between. For the CDR3, the DNA is TGTGCCAGCAGCGTAGAAGGGCGGGGCGGAGATACGCAGTATTTT. Protein sequence: CASSVEGRGGDTQYF.

This clone was picked up a small number of times. The chain links TRBV7-3 to TRBJ2-2; 8 bases fit TRBD1. The CDR3 has 12 amino acids. J lost 6 bases, V lost 7 bases, and 1 base had no gene match. Germline V gene sequence: CDR1 SGHTA, CDR2 FQGTGA. Here the CDR3 DNA reads TGTGCCAGCAAACAGGGGGCCGGGGAGCTGTTTTTT. Amino acids: CASKQGAGELFF.